This paragraph reports one T cell receptor (beta chain). In the original workflow: Estimated nucleated cell counts came from reference gene primer amplification. The method was immunoSEQ multiplex PCR; TCRdb's version includes in-frame clones alone and lacks a portion of them. D and trimming come from the DNA, and the V and J calls and clone size come from that table. The sample comprises around 140,000 clones, 65% to 85% of which are singletons, and roughly a sixth rests with the top ten. This specimen comes from a study of blood T cell repertoires in COVID-19. In the study overall: Specimens from acute and convalescent COVID-19 originated in the United States, Italy and Spain. T cells, B-cell-depleted T cells, or PBMCs supplied cDNA or gDNA.

The CDR3 contains 24 residues. Unmatched junction bases numbered 31, after V lost 6 bases and J lost 4 bases. CDR1 is LNHDA, CDR2 SQIVND, per germline (reference sequence). The rearrangement joins TRBV19 to TRBJ2-1; TRBD2 agrees at 12 bases. The sequenced sample consisted of peripheral blood. This clonotype originated in a woman of 80 years or more with acute or convalescent COVID-19. CDR3 loop: CASRHVVEQCGVKLAGGPYNEQFF. In nucleotides, the CDR3 is TGTGCCAGTAGGCACGTAGTCGAACAGTGCGGCGTAAAACTAGCGGGAGGACCATACAATGAGCAGTTCTTC.